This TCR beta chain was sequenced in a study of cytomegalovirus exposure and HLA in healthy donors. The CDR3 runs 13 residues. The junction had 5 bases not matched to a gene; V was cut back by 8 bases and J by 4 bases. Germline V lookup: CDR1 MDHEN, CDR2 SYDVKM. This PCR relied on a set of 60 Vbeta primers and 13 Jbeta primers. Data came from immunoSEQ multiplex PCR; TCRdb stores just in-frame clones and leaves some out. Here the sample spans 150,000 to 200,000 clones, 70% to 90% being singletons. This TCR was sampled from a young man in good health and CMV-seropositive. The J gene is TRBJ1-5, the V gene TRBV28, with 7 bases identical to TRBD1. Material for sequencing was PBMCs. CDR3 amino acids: CASCTTGNQPQHF. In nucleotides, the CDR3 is TGTGCCAGCTGCACGACAGGGAATCAGCCCCAGCATTTT.